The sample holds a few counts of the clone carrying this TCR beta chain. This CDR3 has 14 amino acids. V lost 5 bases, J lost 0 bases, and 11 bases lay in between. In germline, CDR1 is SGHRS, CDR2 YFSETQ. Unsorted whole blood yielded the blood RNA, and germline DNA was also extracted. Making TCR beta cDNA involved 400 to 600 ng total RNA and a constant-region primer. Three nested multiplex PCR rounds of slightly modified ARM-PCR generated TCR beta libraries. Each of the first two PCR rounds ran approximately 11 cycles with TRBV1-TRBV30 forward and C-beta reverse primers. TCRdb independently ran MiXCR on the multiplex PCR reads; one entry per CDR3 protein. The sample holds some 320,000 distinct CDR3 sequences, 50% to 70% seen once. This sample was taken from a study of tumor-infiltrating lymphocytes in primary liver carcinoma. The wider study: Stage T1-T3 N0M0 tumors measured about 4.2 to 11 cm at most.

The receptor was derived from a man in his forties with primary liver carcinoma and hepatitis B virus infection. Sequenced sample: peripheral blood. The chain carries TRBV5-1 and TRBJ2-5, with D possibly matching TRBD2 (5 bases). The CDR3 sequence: CASRRGSYQETQYF. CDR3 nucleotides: TGCGCCAGCAGGCGAGGGAGTTACCAAGAGACCCAGTACTTC.